This paragraph reports one T cell receptor beta chain. These data are taken from a study of T cells in Graves' hyperthyroidism and ophthalmopathy. The TCR beta CDR3 regions underwent amplification using RNA transcripts as the source. HTBI primers were employed in a first-round RT-PCR of the TCR CDR3. TCRdb reanalysed the multiplex PCR reads using MiXCR and keeps one entry per CDR3 protein. Of some 620,000 distinct CDR3 sequences listed, roughly 16% are singletons. Patients having uncontrolled infection, another autoimmune disease, pregnancy or lactation were not included. Extraction of PBMCs used 9 to 10 ml of fresh peripheral blood. From germline, CDR1 is SGHVS and CDR2 FNYEAQ. The CDR3 has 14 residues. Trimming removed 5 bases at V and 4 bases at J, with 12 bases between.

The specimen was blood. The sequence was obtained from a woman in her 30s with Graves' hyperthyroidism. The chain uses TRBV7-6 and TRBJ1-5; perhaps TRBD1 as D (5 bases). For the CDR3, the DNA is TGTGCCAGCAGCCACCCGGGGGGGAATCAGCCCCAGCATTTT. This sequence encodes CASSHPGGNQPQHF.